Each of the 14 T cell receptor beta chains below was sequenced from the same sample in a study of T cell repertoires in cytomegalovirus infection. MiXCR was run by TCRdb on the reads, yielding one entry per CDR3 protein. The table lists around 530,000 distinct CDR3 sequences, about a quarter of them singletons. The specimen was PBMCs. Receptors were obtained from a human donor in good health (CMV status not recorded). Some clones in this sample may be carry-over from other donors' samples.

The rearrangement uses TRBV6-5 and TRBJ2-2; 10 nucleotides line up with TRBD2. V was pared by 7 bases and J by 6 bases, with 8 bases of the junction left unmatched. CDR3 length equals 15 residues. The germline V gene has CDR1 MNHEY and CDR2 SVGAGI. CDR3 nucleotides: TGTGCCAGCAAACTACTAGCGGGAAAGGCCGGGGAGCTGTTTTTT. Its protein product is CASKLLAGKAGELFF.

This clonotype was recorded a few times. The rearrangement joins TRBV7-9 to TRBJ1-4, with 8 bases that match TRBD1. The CDR3 is 14 residues long. Germline V lookup: CDR1 SEHNR, CDR2 FQNEAQ (reference sequence). The ends lost 4 bases at V and 8 bases at J; junction bases unmatched: 6. Here the CDR3 reads CASSSDRAREKLFF. In DNA form, the CDR3 reads TGTGCCAGCAGCTCGGACAGGGCAAGGGAAAAACTGTTTTTT.

This chain links TRBV14 with TRBJ2-5; 12 nucleotides line up with TRBD2. Looked up from germline, CDR1 is SGHDN and CDR2 is FVKESK. The J segment lost 5 bases and the V segment lost 4 bases, leaving 8 bases of the junction unmatched. The CDR3 covers 16 residues. The CDR3 DNA reads as TGTGCCAGCAGCCGGAGCGGACTAGCGGGAAGGGAGACCCAGTACTTC. Its translation is CASSRSGLAGRETQYF.

Ten or more counts support this clonotype. J is TRBJ2-1 and V is TRBV6-5, with D perhaps matching TRBD2 (5 bases). CDR3 length: 13 amino acids. V lost 4 bases and J lost 3, with 7 bases in between. Germline V gene data show CDR1 as MNHEY and CDR2 as SVGAGI. The CDR3 coding sequence is TGTGCCAGCAGTTCGACTATCTACAATGAGCAGTTCTTC. Its translation is CASSSTIYNEQFF.

This clonotype was counted at least ten times. The V and J genes are TRBV2 and TRBJ2-4; a possible D gene is TRBD2 (5 bases). CDR3 length: 13 residues. Germline-derived CDR1 and CDR2 are SNHLY and FYNNEI. Trimming took off 4 bases at V and 7 bases at J, with 11 bases between the two ends. The CDR3 sequence: CASSAGRGNIQYF. As DNA, the CDR3 is TGTGCCAGCAGTGCTGGGCGCGGGAACATTCAGTACTTC.

This clonotype was recorded many times. The chain joins TRBV19 to TRBJ2-1, with unresolved D. The CDR3 runs to 13 residues. Germline V CDR1 and CDR2: LNHDA, SQIVND (reference sequence). Trimming took 1 base from V and 4 from J, leaving 5 bases between them. The CDR3 DNA follows: TGTGCCAGTAGTATAGTCAAGTACAATGAGCAGTTCTTC. Translated: CASSIVKYNEQFF.

This sequence joins TRBV6-8 and TRBJ2-1; TRBD2 agrees at 16 bases. In germline, CDR1 is MNHGY, CDR2 SAAAGT. The CDR3 has 20 residues. Trimming cost V 6 bases and J 3 bases; bases outside gene matches: 14. The chain's CDR3 is CASRSEPGLAGGPDYNEQFF. The CDR3 DNA reads as TGTGCCAGCAGGTCGGAACCGGGACTAGCGGGAGGGCCGGACTACAATGAGCAGTTCTTC.

The J gene is TRBJ2-7, the V gene TRBV7-9; D might be TRBD1 (5 bases). The CDR3 length is 15 residues. Germline V lookup: CDR1 SEHNR, CDR2 FQNEAQ (reference sequence). V lost 4 bases and J lost 4, with 17 bases in between. As DNA, the CDR3 is TGTGCCAGCAGCTCCTCCAGGGAACCCCTTTACGAGCAGTACGTC. Protein sequence: CASSSSREPLYEQYV.

The table lists this clonotype with a few counts. V is TRBV20-1 and J is TRBJ2-7; D gene ambiguous. This CDR3 is built from 14 residues. V dropped 0 bases and J dropped 1 base, with 10 bases sitting between them. Germline V gene data show CDR1 as DFQATT and CDR2 as SNEGSKA (reference sequence). CDR3 in amino acids: CSARDRLGSYEQYF. The DNA of the CDR3 is TGCAGTGCTAGAGATAGACTGGGGTCCTACGAGCAGTACTTC.

In its sample, this clonotype was seen a few times. J is TRBJ2-2 and V is TRBV6-2 or TRBV6-3; unclear D gene. The CDR3 runs to 15 residues. Trimming removed 0 bases at V and 3 bases at J, with 8 bases between. Germline loops: CDR1 MNHEY, CDR2 SVGEGT. CDR3 sequence reads: CASSYSTIDTGELFF. DNA of the CDR3: TGTGCCAGCAGTTACTCCACTATCGACACCGGGGAGCTGTTTTTT.

The chain combines TRBV20-1 with TRBJ2-3, with 8 bases matching TRBD1. The V and J ends lost 5 bases and 2 bases, in that order; junction bases with no gene match: 6. CDR3 length equals 14 residues. From germline, CDR1 is DFQATT and CDR2 SNEGSKA (reference sequence). The CDR3 spells CSAPRTGTTDTQYF. The CDR3 region has the DNA TGCAGTGCTCCCCGGACAGGGACCACAGATACGCAGTATTTT.

The chain couples TRBV28 to TRBJ2-7; weak D call: TRBD2 (6 bases). CDR3 length: 13 amino acids. From germline, CDR1 is MDHEN and CDR2 SYDVKM. The ends were cut back, 6 bases at V and 1 base at J, with 10 bases in the middle. CDR3 protein: CASRAGRSYEQYF. CDR3 DNA sequence: TGTGCCAGCAGGGCGGGACGGTCCTACGAGCAGTACTTC.

This clonotype has a count of ten or more. The chain has TRBV7-8 and TRBJ2-7; 12 nucleotides align to TRBD2. CDR1 and CDR2 from the germline V gene are SGHVS and FQNEAQ. The CDR3 loop spans 15 amino acids. V lost 3 bases and J lost 3; bases outside the gene matches: 3. The CDR3 nucleotides read TGTGCCAGCAGCTTCGGACTAGCGGGGAACTACGAGCAGTACGTC. Residues: CASSFGLAGNYEQYV.

This clonotype was counted many times. The genes are TRBV7-2 and TRBJ2-3, with no clear D. Trimming removed 5 bases from V and 6 bases from J, with 12 bases in between. The CDR3 is made up of 13 amino acids. CDR1 and CDR2 from the germline V gene are SGHTA and FQGNSA. The CDR3: CASSRPGRDTQYF. CDR3 in DNA: TGTGCCAGCAGCCGCCCCGGCCGCGATACGCAGTATTTT.